These 14 T cell receptor beta chains were sequenced from one sample in a study of CD8+ T cells in alopecia areata. Extraction of RNA preceded its reverse transcription into cDNA, which served as the sequencing template. Here immunoSEQ multiplex PCR was the method, and the copy in TCRdb shows in-frame clones only, minus some. Singletons are absent from the sample, which has about 6,000 clones. Indicated time point: mouse skin 6 weeks after grafting, around onset of hair loss. Sequences were derived from skin, sampled at week 6. All receptors come from a C3H/HeJ mouse with alopecia areata. For this mouse line, the MHC haplotype is H2-k.

In this sample, this clone is medium-sized (0.01 to 0.1%). Gene and germline names: mouse. The CDR3 spells CTCSATGGSAETLYF. The CDR3 bases that were read are TGCACCTGCAGTGCAACTGGGGGGAGTGCAGAA. The J gene is TRBJ2-3, the V gene TRBV1; 9 bases agree with TRBD2. The read halts 4 residues ahead of the CDR3 end, with the missing end drawn from the germline J gene. CDR1 NSQYPW and CDR2 LRSPGD come from the germline V gene (reference sequence). J was trimmed by 0 bases and V by 2 bases; bases with no gene match: 0. The CDR3 is made up of 15 amino acids.

Ten or more counts support this clone. Gene names refer to mouse genes. Sequencing ends 3 residues short of the CDR3 end; the germline J gene provides the rest. The chain combines TRBV5 with TRBJ1-6; TRBD1 aligns across 7 bases. TRBJ1-6 is placed among ORFs of uncertain function. Per germline, CDR1 LGHNA and CDR2 YNLKQL (reference sequence). V lost 4 bases, J lost 2 bases, and 2 bases stayed unmatched. The CDR3 length is 15 residues. CDR3 DNA (partial): TGTGCCAGCAGCCGGGGGACAGCCTATAATTCGCCC. Translating it yields CASSRGTAYNSP. The complete CDR3 protein is CASSRGTAYNSPLYF.

This clone has just a few counts. Gene names denote mouse genes. The DNA ends 4 residues before the CDR3 does, and the rest of the CDR3 is filled in from the germline J gene. This rearrangement joins TRBV31 to TRBJ1-1; 8 bases are shared with TRBD1. The CDR3 spans 12 residues. Germline CDR1 is GKSSPN and CDR2 is SITVG. The CDR3 DNA, read in part, is TGTGCCTGGAGCACAGGGGGGCGA. Residues: CAWSTGGR. The full CDR3 reads CAWSTGGREVFF.

This clone was counted only a few times. The listed genes are named as in mouse. The read is 4 residues too short to cover the CDR3 end, so that end is filled in from the germline J gene. This rearrangement joins TRBV13-1 to TRBJ2-1; D is unclear. Between the trimmed V and J ends, which lost 0 bases and 0 bases, there was a span of 7 bases. The CDR3 consists of 15 residues. Germline CDR1 NSHNY, CDR2 SYGAGN. The part of the CDR3 DNA that was read is TGTGCCAGCAGTGATGCGTTTGGTAACTATGCT. Translation: CASSDAFGNYA. The complete CDR3 reads CASSDAFGNYAEQFF.

This clone was counted at least ten times. Gene names and germline match the mouse. The read terminates 4 residues before the CDR3 end, so the remaining end is supplied by the germline J gene. V is TRBV5 and J is TRBJ2-1; 9 nucleotides agree with TRBD2. Unmatched junction bases numbered 2, after V lost 1 base and J lost 4 bases. The CDR3 is 15 amino acids. Germline CDR1 reads LGHNA; CDR2 reads YNLKQL (reference sequence). The CDR3 is CASSQGWGGYAEQFF. CDR3 DNA, as far as it was read: TGTGCCAGCAGCCAAGGCTGGGGGGGGTATGCT.

This clone was counted between two and nine times. The gene names given are mouse names. The read is 4 residues too short to cover the CDR3 end, so that end is filled in from the germline J gene. The genes are TRBV13-1 and TRBJ2-4, with TRBD1 as a possible D gene (5 bases). This CDR3 region has 14 residues. From germline, CDR1 is NSHNY and CDR2 SYGAGN. The V and J ends lost 3 bases and 0 bases respectively, with 8 bases between them. CDR3 DNA (partial): TGTGCCAGCAGTGGACGACAGAGTCAAAAC. Protein sequence: CASSGRQSQN. The whole CDR3 protein is CASSGRQSQNTLYF.

A note on this clone: Sequence at one end of the junction differs from germline and may be a read error. Gene names are the mouse ones. The read is 4 residues too short to cover the CDR3 end, so that end is filled in from the germline J gene. Within the sample, other DNA sequences also encode this same CDR3. The V call is TRBV13-1, the J call TRBJ2-1; D is unresolved. Germline lookup yields CDR1 NSHNY and CDR2 SYGAGN. The CDR3 has 16 amino acids. CDR3 in amino acids: CASSDAASGNYAEQFF. The CDR3 DNA, read in part, is TGCGCCAGCAGTGATGCAGCCTCAGGAAACTATGCT.

Details on this clone: Genes and germline come from the mouse. The read comes to an end 4 residues before the CDR3 does, leaving the germline J gene to fill in the end. The chain has TRBV16 and TRBJ2-7; 9 nucleotides line up with TRBD2. The V segment lost 6 bases and the J segment 0 bases; nucleotides outside the gene matches: 6. Germline assignment: CDR1 SGHSA and CDR2 FRNQAP. The CDR3 is 15 residues long. The CDR3 region is CASRNWGVSSYEQYF. CDR3 DNA (partial): TGTGCAAGCAGAAACTGGGGGGTCAGCTCCTAT.

Comment on this clone: The germline and genes are mouse ones. The missing CDR3 end, 4 residues past where the read stops, is filled in from the germline J gene. The chain carries TRBV31 and TRBJ1-1; 8 bases agree with TRBD1. This CDR3 has 14 amino acids. CDR1 GKSSPN and CDR2 SITVG come from the germline V gene. The CDR3: CAWSLFPGGAEVFF. The part of the CDR3 DNA that was read is TGTGCCTGGAGTCTATTCCCAGGGGGCGCA.

This clone was counted only a few times. Mouse germline and gene names are used. The read falls 4 residues short of the CDR3 end, and the missing part is taken from the germline J gene. The chain recombines TRBV13-2 with TRBJ2-7; D call uncertain. CDR3 length: 11 amino acids. Per the germline V gene, CDR1 is NNHNN and CDR2 is SYGAGS (reference sequence). The chain's CDR3 is CASGPPYEQYF. The CDR3 DNA, read in part, is TGTGCCAGCGGCCCCCCTTAT.

This clone was picked up many times. The genes are named according to mouse. CDR3: CASSFSGGANTLYF. Incomplete CDR3 DNA: TGTGCCAGCAGTTTCTCGGGGGGCGCAAAC. This sequence joins TRBV14 and TRBJ2-4; perhaps TRBD2 as D (7 bases). The CDR3 goes on 4 residues after the read ends, and that part is filled in from the germline J gene. The length of the CDR3 is 14 residues. Germline CDR1 reads SGHDT; CDR2 reads FRDEAV.

Concerning this clone: Mouse names are used for the genes. The CDR3 is cut off 4 residues early in the read; its end comes from the germline J gene. The genes are TRBV5 and TRBJ2-1; D may be TRBD1 (7 bases). Germline CDR1 and CDR2: LGHNA and YNLKQL (reference sequence). This CDR3 comprises 17 residues. V shed 0 bases and J shed 4 bases, with 16 bases lying between them. The DNA read from the CDR3 is TGTGCCAGCAGCCAAGATCGGAGGGGGCGAGAATATGCT. Translation gives CASSQDRRGREYA. Given in full, the CDR3 is CASSQDRRGREYAEQFF.

This clone is medium-sized by share. Mouse names are used for the genes. Sequencing ends 4 residues short of the CDR3 end; the germline J gene provides the rest. V usage is TRBV12-1 and J usage is TRBJ2-1; TRBD1 aligns across 9 bases. The CDR3 length is 15 residues. Germline lookup yields CDR1 SGHSN and CDR2 HYEKVE. The part of the CDR3 DNA that was read is TGTGCCAGCTCTCTCGAGGACAGGGGAGGGGCT. It translates to CASSLEDRGGA. The CDR3 in its entirety is CASSLEDRGGAEQFF.

This clone was found a few times. The genes and germline here are from mouse. Partial CDR3 DNA: TGTGCCAGCAGTATGGCCGGGACATATAATTCGCCC. It encodes CASSMAGTYNSP. From start to end, the CDR3 is CASSMAGTYNSPLYF. The chain recombines TRBV19 with TRBJ1-6; D might be TRBD1 (6 bases). The read finishes 3 residues shy of the CDR3 end, and the germline J gene is used to complete it. TRBJ1-6 is flagged as an ORF with uncertain function. Germline V gene sequence: CDR1 FNHDT, CDR2 SITEND (reference sequence). This CDR3 is built from 15 residues. V lost 2 bases and J 4 bases, leaving 10 bases between the germline ends.